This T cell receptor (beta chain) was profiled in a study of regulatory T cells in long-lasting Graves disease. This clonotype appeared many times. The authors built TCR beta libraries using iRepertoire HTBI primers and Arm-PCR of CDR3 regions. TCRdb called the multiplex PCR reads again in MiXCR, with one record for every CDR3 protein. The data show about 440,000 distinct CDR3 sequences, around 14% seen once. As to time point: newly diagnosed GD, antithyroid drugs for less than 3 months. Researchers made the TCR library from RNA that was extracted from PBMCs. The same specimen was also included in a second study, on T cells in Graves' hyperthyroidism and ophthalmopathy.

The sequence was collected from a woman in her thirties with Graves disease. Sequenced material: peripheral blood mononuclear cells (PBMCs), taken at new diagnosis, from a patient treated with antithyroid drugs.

In DNA, the CDR3 is TGCAGTGCTAGACCGGGACTAGCGGAATACGAGCAGTACTTC. Its protein is CSARPGLAEYEQYF. The rearrangement uses TRBV20-1 and TRBJ2-7; 11 bases are a match to TRBD2. Losses at the gene ends were 2 bases for V and 4 bases for J; bases not matched to a gene: 4. Germline-derived CDR1 and CDR2 are DFQATT and SNEGSKA (reference sequence). CDR3 length: 14 amino acids.